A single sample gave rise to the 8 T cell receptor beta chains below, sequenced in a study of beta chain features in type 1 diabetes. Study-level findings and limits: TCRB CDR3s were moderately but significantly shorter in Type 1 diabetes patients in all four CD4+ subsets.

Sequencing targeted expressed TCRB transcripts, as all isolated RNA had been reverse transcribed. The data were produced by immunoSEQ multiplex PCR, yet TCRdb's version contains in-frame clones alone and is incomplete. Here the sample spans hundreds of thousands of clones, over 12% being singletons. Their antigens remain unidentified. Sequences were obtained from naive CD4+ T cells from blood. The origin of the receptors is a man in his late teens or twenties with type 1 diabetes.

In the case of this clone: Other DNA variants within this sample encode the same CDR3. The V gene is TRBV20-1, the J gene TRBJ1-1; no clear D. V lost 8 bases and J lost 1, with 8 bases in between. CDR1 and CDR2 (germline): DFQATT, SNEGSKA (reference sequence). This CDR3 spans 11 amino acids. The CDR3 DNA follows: TGCAGTACCGGGGAGAACACTGAAGCTTTCTTT. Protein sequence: CSTGENTEAFF.

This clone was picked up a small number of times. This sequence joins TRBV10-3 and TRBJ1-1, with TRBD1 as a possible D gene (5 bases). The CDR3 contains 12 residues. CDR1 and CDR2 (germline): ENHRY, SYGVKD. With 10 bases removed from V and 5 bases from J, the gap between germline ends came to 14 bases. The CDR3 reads CATREPGTEAFF. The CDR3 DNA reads TGTGCCACCAGGGAGCCTGGGACTGAAGCTTTCTTT.

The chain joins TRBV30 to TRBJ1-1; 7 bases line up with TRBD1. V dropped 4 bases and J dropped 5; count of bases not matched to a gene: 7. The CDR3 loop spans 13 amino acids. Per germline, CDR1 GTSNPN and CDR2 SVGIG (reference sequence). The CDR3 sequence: CAWTRGYATEAFF. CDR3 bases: TGTGCCTGGACCAGGGGGTATGCGACTGAAGCTTTCTTT. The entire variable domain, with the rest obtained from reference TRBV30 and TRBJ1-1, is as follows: SQTIHQWPATLVQPVGSPLSLECTVEGTSNPNLYWYRQAAGRGLQLLFYSVGIGQISSEVPQNLSASRPQDRQFILSSKKLLLSDSGFYLCAWTRGYATEAFFGQGTRLTVV.

The CDR3 DNA reads as TGTGCCAGCAGTACGGGGGGGTACAATGAGCAGTTCTTC. It is translated as CASSTGGYNEQFF. This chain uses TRBV28 with TRBJ2-1, with TRBD2 identical over 8 bases. The CDR3 extends over 13 amino acids. V gave up 5 bases and J gave up 4 bases; unmatched junction bases: 1. The germline V gene has CDR1 MDHEN and CDR2 SYDVKM.

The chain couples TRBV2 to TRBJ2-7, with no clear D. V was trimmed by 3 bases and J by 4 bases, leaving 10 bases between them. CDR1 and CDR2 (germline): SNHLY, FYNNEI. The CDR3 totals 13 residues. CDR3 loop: CASSEVPSYEQYF. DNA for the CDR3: TGTGCCAGCAGTGAGGTCCCCTCATACGAGCAGTACTTC.

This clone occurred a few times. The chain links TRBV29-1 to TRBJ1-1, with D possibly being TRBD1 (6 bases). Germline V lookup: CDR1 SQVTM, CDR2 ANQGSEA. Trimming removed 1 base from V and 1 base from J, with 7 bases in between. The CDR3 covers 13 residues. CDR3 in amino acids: CSVEAQGNTEAFF. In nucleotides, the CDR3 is TGCAGCGTTGAAGCACAGGGGAACACTGAAGCTTTCTTT.

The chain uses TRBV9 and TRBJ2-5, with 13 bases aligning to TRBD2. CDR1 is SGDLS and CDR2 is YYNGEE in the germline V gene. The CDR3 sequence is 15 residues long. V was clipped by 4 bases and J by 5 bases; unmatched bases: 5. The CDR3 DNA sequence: TGTGCCAGCAGCCCCGGGACTAGCGGGATCGAGACCCAGTACTTC. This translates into CASSPGTSGIETQYF.

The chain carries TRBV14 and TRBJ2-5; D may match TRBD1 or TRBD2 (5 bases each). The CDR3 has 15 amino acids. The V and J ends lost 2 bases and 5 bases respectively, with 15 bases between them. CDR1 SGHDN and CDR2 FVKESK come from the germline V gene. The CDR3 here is CASSQMGTLGETQYF. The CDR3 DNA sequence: TGTGCCAGCAGCCAAATGGGGACCCTAGGGGAGACCCAGTACTTC.